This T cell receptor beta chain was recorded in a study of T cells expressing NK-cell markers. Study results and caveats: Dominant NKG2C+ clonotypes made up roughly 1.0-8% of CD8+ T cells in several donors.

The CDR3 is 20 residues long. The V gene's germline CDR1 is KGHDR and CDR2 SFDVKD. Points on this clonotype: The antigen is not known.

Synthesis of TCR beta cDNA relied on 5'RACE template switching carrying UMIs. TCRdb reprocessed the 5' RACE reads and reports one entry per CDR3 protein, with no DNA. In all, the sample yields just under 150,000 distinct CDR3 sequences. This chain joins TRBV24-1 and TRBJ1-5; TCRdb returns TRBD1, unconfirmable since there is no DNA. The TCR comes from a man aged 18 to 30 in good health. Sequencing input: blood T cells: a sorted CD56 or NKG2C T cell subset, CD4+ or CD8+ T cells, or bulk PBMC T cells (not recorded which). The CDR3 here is CATPAVSGQKTINSNQPQHF.